Below, 5 T cell receptor beta chains from the same sample are listed, as sequenced in a study. TCRdb reanalysed the RT-PCR reads using MiXCR and keeps one entry per CDR3 protein. The table lists about 700,000 distinct CDR3 sequences, approximately 15% of them singletons. The sample taken for sequencing was memory CD4+ T cells from blood. The receptors here all came from a female donor in good health, serving as a healthy control.

There are a few counts of this clonotype. This sequence joins TRBV5-4 and TRBJ2-7, with D perhaps TRBD2 (7 bases). The CDR3 totals 15 residues. Germline V CDR1 and CDR2: SGHNT, YYREEE (reference sequence). The germline V and J ends were trimmed by 4 bases and 1 base, with 15 bases remaining between them. The CDR3 region is CASSGKGGGSYEQYF. DNA of the CDR3: TGTGCCAGCAGCGGCAAGGGGGGGGGGTCCTACGAGCAGTACTTC. Together with reference TRBV5-4 and TRBJ2-7, the CDR3 gives the full variable domain: ETGVTQSPTHLIKTRGQQVTLRCSSQSGHNTVSWYQQALGQGPQFIFQYYREEENGRGNFPPRFSGLQFPNYSSELNVNALELDDSALYLCASSGKGGGSYEQYFGPGTRLTVT.

This chain connects TRBV4-2 to TRBJ2-7; TRBD2 is a possible D gene (6 bases). Between the trimmed V and J ends, which lost 2 bases and 5 bases, there was a span of 10 bases. Looked up from germline, CDR1 is LGHNA and CDR2 is YNFKEQ. This CDR3 has 13 amino acids. CDR3 residues: CASSQQLADEQYF. The DNA for the CDR3 is TGTGCCAGCAGCCAACAACTAGCCGACGAGCAGTACTTC.

The table lists this clonotype with a few counts. This chain links TRBV29-1 with TRBJ2-1, with 14 positions matching TRBD2. The ends lost 8 bases at V and 0 bases at J; junction bases unmatched: 6. Germline CDR1 and CDR2: SQVTM and ANQGSEA. CDR3 length: 16 residues. The CDR3 spells CSPGLAGASSYNEQFF. The CDR3, as DNA: TGCAGCCCGGGACTAGCGGGAGCCTCCTCCTACAATGAGCAGTTCTTC.

The V gene is TRBV7-2, the J gene TRBJ2-1; 8 positions match TRBD2. Germline trimming cut 3 bases from V and 7 bases from J; bases unmatched to any gene: 8. This CDR3 is 15 amino acids long. CDR1 SGHTA and CDR2 FQGNSA come from the germline V gene. CDR3 sequence: CASSFEAGAWNEQFF. The CDR3 coding sequence is TGTGCCAGCAGCTTCGAAGCGGGAGCTTGGAATGAGCAGTTCTTC.

This clonotype was counted between two and nine times. The V call is TRBV12-3 or TRBV12-4, the J call TRBJ1-5; no firm D call. The CDR3 extends over 12 amino acids. V was trimmed by 7 bases and J by 6 bases, leaving 10 bases between them. CDR3 sequence: CASTERFQPQHF. The DNA for the CDR3 is TGTGCCAGCACCGAAAGGTTTCAGCCCCAGCATTTT.